This TCR beta chain is drawn from a study of T-cell reconstitution after alpha-beta-depleted transplantation in children. This clonotype was seen at least ten times. The ends lost 7 bases at V and 5 bases at J; junction bases unmatched: 1. From germline, CDR1 is MNHEY and CDR2 SVGAGI. This CDR3 contains 11 residues. Unique molecular identifiers featured in how the TCRbeta library was prepared. TCRdb re-analysed the PCR reads in MiXCR, keeping a single row per CDR3 protein. The table has almost 250,000 distinct CDR3 sequences, about 23% seen once. The sequencing used PBMCs, collected before TCRalphabeta/CD19-depleted stem cell transplant. This clonotype was sampled from a girl aged 2 to 9 with Fanconi anemia, due to receive a stem cell transplant. The chain is built from TRBV6-5 and TRBJ1-1, with 7 bases fitting TRBD1. The CDR3 coding sequence is TGTGCCAGCATCAGGGGGACTGAAGCTTTCTTT. This encodes CASIRGTEAFF.